The rows below give T cell receptor beta chains drawn from one sample of a study of CD8+ T cells in alopecia areata. Some clones are missing from TCRdb's copy, which holds only in-frame ones; the method was immunoSEQ multiplex PCR. The table includes 120,000 to 150,000 clones, around 50% detected once. Sequencing was performed on CD4+ T cells sorted from blood. The receptors were sampled from a human donor with alopecia areata. Each CDR3 is given with its conserved first and last residue. The order of the fields is clone size, D gene, J gene, V gene, CDR3 protein, CDR3 DNA. D genes are given only for firm matches. Clone size appears in some rows only: once, few, many, or a class for an expanded clone.

abundance: NA; d_gene: NA; j_gene: TRBJ1-2; v_gene: TRBV28; CDR3aa: CASSLSSFYGYTF; CDR3nt: TGTGCCAGCAGTTTATCGTCGTTCTATGGCTACACCTTC
abundance: NA; d_gene: NA; j_gene: TRBJ2-1; v_gene: TRBV30; CDR3aa: CAWRGWGPYNEQFF; CDR3nt: TGTGCCTGGAGGGGTTGGGGCCCCTACAATGAGCAGTTCTTC
abundance: few; d_gene: NA; j_gene: TRBJ2-5; v_gene: TRBV5-1; CDR3aa: CASRFGEFRETQYF; CDR3nt: TGCGCCAGCAGGTTTGGAGAATTCCGGGAGACCCAGTACTTC
abundance: few; d_gene: NA; j_gene: TRBJ1-2; v_gene: TRBV18; CDR3aa: CASSPQQGPSLYGYTF; CDR3nt: TGTGCCAGCTCACCACAGCAGGGTCCCTCCCTATATGGCTACACCTTC
abundance: few; d_gene: NA; j_gene: TRBJ2-1; v_gene: TRBV29-1; CDR3aa: CSVALSGNEQFF; CDR3nt: TGCAGCGTTGCTCTGTCGGGGAATGAGCAGTTCTTC
abundance: NA; d_gene: NA; j_gene: TRBJ2-1; v_gene: TRBV6-5; CDR3aa: CASSRDSHNEQFF; CDR3nt: TGTGCCAGCAGTAGGGACTCCCACAATGAGCAGTTCTTC
abundance: few; d_gene: NA; j_gene: TRBJ2-1; v_gene: TRBV11-2; CDR3aa: CASSLVVALSNEQFF; CDR3nt: TGTGCCAGCAGCTTAGTCGTAGCTTTGAGCAATGAGCAGTTCTTC
abundance: NA; d_gene: NA; j_gene: TRBJ1-1; v_gene: TRBV29-1; CDR3aa: CTVLNTEAFF; CDR3nt: TGCACCGTATTAAACACTGAAGCTTTCTTT
abundance: NA; d_gene: TRBD1; j_gene: TRBJ1-1; v_gene: TRBV6-5; CDR3aa: CASTGTGVAFF; CDR3nt: TGTGCCAGCACCGGGACAGGGGTAGCTTTCTTT
abundance: few; d_gene: NA; j_gene: TRBJ1-1; v_gene: TRBV10-1; CDR3aa: CASSELGTSTEAFF; CDR3nt: TGCGCCAGCAGTGAGTTGGGGACGAGCACTGAAGCTTTCTTT
abundance: NA; d_gene: TRBD1; j_gene: TRBJ2-2; v_gene: TRBV5-1; CDR3aa: CASSLAGDRDTGELFF; CDR3nt: TGCGCCAGCAGCTTGGCCGGGGACAGGGACACCGGGGAGCTGTTTTTT
abundance: NA; d_gene: NA; j_gene: TRBJ1-2; v_gene: TRBV5-1; CDR3aa: CASSLAPGTYGYTF; CDR3nt: TGCGCCAGCAGCTTGGCCCCCGGGACTTATGGCTACACCTTC
abundance: NA; d_gene: NA; j_gene: TRBJ2-3; v_gene: TRBV19; CDR3aa: CASGKYIAADTQYF; CDR3nt: TGTGCCAGCGGGAAGTACATAGCAGCAGATACGCAGTATTTT
abundance: once; d_gene: NA; j_gene: TRBJ1-1; v_gene: TRBV30; CDR3aa: CAWSRSGAAFF; CDR3nt: TGTGCCTGGAGTCGGTCCGGGGCAGCTTTCTTT
abundance: few; d_gene: TRBD1; j_gene: TRBJ2-2; v_gene: TRBV27; CDR3aa: CASRRQGTGELFF; CDR3nt: TGTGCCAGCAGGCGACAGGGGACCGGGGAGCTGTTTTTT
abundance: NA; d_gene: NA; j_gene: TRBJ1-5; v_gene: TRBV4-1; CDR3aa: CASSQDRGGGPRQPQHF; CDR3nt: TGCGCCAGCAGCCAAGATCGCGGGGGGGGCCCAAGGCAGCCCCAGCATTTT
abundance: NA; d_gene: NA; j_gene: TRBJ2-1; v_gene: TRBV30; CDR3aa: CAWRKFPYNEQFF; CDR3nt: TGTGCCTGGAGAAAGTTCCCCTACAATGAGCAGTTCTTC
abundance: few; d_gene: NA; j_gene: TRBJ1-1; v_gene: TRBV29-1; CDR3aa: CSVDGGDWDTEAFF; CDR3nt: TGCAGCGTTGATGGAGGGGATTGGGACACTGAAGCTTTCTTT
abundance: NA; d_gene: NA; j_gene: TRBJ2-5; v_gene: TRBV18; CDR3aa: CASSPNRETQYF; CDR3nt: TGTGCCAGCTCGCCAAACAGGGAGACCCAGTACTTC
abundance: NA; d_gene: NA; j_gene: TRBJ2-2; v_gene: TRBV29-1; CDR3aa: CSVARESTGELFF; CDR3nt: TGCAGCGTTGCCAGGGAAAGTACCGGGGAGCTGTTTTTT
abundance: NA; d_gene: TRBD1; j_gene: TRBJ1-2; v_gene: TRBV6-5; CDR3aa: CASNPDRGQQGGYTF; CDR3nt: TGTGCCAGCAACCCAGACAGGGGCCAGCAAGGAGGCTACACCTTC
abundance: NA; d_gene: TRBD2; j_gene: TRBJ2-1; v_gene: TRBV5-1; CDR3aa: CASSQVLARSYNEQFF; CDR3nt: TGCGCCAGCAGCCAGGTACTAGCGAGATCCTACAATGAGCAGTTCTTC
abundance: few; d_gene: TRBD1; j_gene: TRBJ1-2; v_gene: TRBV4-2; CDR3aa: CASSPLRTGYGYTF; CDR3nt: TGTGCCAGCAGCCCCCTCCGGACAGGGTATGGCTACACCTTC
abundance: NA; d_gene: TRBD2; j_gene: TRBJ2-7; v_gene: TRBV10-3; CDR3aa: CAIRGLAGGAEQYF; CDR3nt: TGTGCCATCAGAGGACTAGCGGGAGGAGCCGAGCAGTACTTC
abundance: NA; d_gene: NA; j_gene: TRBJ2-4; v_gene: TRBV18; CDR3aa: CASSPFGVGKNIQYF; CDR3nt: TGTGCCAGCTCACCTTTCGGGGTCGGCAAAAACATTCAGTACTTC
abundance: NA; d_gene: TRBD2; j_gene: TRBJ2-1; v_gene: TRBV7-9; CDR3aa: CASSLGTKTSFNEQFF; CDR3nt: TGTGCCAGCAGCTTGGGGACTAAGACTAGCTTCAATGAGCAGTTCTTC
abundance: NA; d_gene: NA; j_gene: TRBJ2-5; v_gene: TRBV27; CDR3aa: CASSRGLLWETQYF; CDR3nt: TGTGCCAGCAGTCGTGGACTACTCTGGGAGACCCAGTACTTC
abundance: NA; d_gene: TRBD1; j_gene: TRBJ2-4; v_gene: TRBV29-1; CDR3aa: CSVAPTGASRNILYF; CDR3nt: TGCAGCGTTGCGCCGACAGGGGCCTCCAGAAACATTCTGTACTTC
abundance: NA; d_gene: TRBD2; j_gene: TRBJ2-2; v_gene: TRBV30; CDR3aa: CAWSMLAGGYTGELFF; CDR3nt: TGTGCCTGGAGTATGCTAGCGGGAGGTTATACCGGGGAGCTGTTTTTT
abundance: few; d_gene: TRBD2; j_gene: TRBJ2-7; v_gene: TRBV13; CDR3aa: CASSLVRISGSVSEQYF; CDR3nt: TGTGCCAGCAGCTTGGTCCGAATTAGCGGGAGTGTATCCGAGCAGTACTTC
abundance: few; d_gene: NA; j_gene: TRBJ1-1; v_gene: TRBV29-1; CDR3aa: CSVVPGFNTEAFF; CDR3nt: TGCAGCGTTGTACCGGGGTTCAATACTGAAGCTTTCTTT
abundance: few; d_gene: NA; j_gene: TRBJ2-5; v_gene: TRBV29-1; CDR3aa: CSVEVAGGRETQYF; CDR3nt: TGCAGCGTTGAAGTGGCAGGGGGGAGGGAGACCCAGTACTTC
abundance: NA; d_gene: NA; j_gene: TRBJ2-7; v_gene: TRBV13; CDR3aa: CASSTQGPYEQYF; CDR3nt: TGTGCCAGCAGCACACAGGGCCCCTACGAGCAGTACTTC
abundance: NA; d_gene: NA; j_gene: TRBJ2-6; v_gene: TRBV27; CDR3aa: CASSHRLTGSGANVLTF; CDR3nt: TGTGCCAGCAGCCACCGCCTGACAGGCTCTGGGGCCAACGTCCTGACTTTC
abundance: NA; d_gene: NA; j_gene: TRBJ2-5; v_gene: TRBV9; CDR3aa: CASSEQGSETQYF; CDR3nt: TGTGCCAGCAGCGAGCAGGGCTCGGAGACCCAGTACTTC
abundance: once; d_gene: NA; j_gene: TRBJ2-5; v_gene: TRBV13; CDR3aa: CASSVQETQYF; CDR3nt: TGTGCCAGCAGCGTCCAAGAGACCCAGTACTTC
abundance: NA; d_gene: TRBD1; j_gene: TRBJ1-2; v_gene: TRBV29-1; CDR3aa: CSVRTGDYGYTF; CDR3nt: TGCAGCGTTCGTACAGGGGACTATGGCTACACCTTC
abundance: NA; d_gene: TRBD2; j_gene: TRBJ2-7; v_gene: TRBV11-2; CDR3aa: CASSLDEGLAGIF; CDR3nt: TGTGCCAGCAGCTTAGATGAAGGACTAGCGGGGATCTTC
abundance: once; d_gene: NA; j_gene: TRBJ1-5; v_gene: TRBV5-6; CDR3aa: CASSADIDPNHPQHF; CDR3nt: TGTGCCAGCAGCGCCGACATCGACCCAAATCATCCCCAGCATTTT
abundance: NA; d_gene: NA; j_gene: TRBJ2-7; v_gene: TRBV27; CDR3aa: CASSPSPYEQYF; CDR3nt: TGTGCCAGCAGTCCCTCGCCTTACGAGCAGTACTTC
abundance: NA; d_gene: NA; j_gene: TRBJ1-1; v_gene: TRBV29-1; CDR3aa: CSVDWAVNTEAFF; CDR3nt: TGCAGCGTTGACTGGGCGGTGAACACTGAAGCTTTCTTT
abundance: few; d_gene: NA; j_gene: TRBJ1-4; v_gene: TRBV4-1; CDR3aa: CASSPTGFREKLFF; CDR3nt: TGCGCCAGCAGCCCGACAGGCTTTCGGGAAAAACTGTTTTTT
abundance: once; d_gene: NA; j_gene: TRBJ1-1; v_gene: TRBV7-3; CDR3aa: CASSFIPGPKPDTEAFF; CDR3nt: TGTGCCAGCAGCTTCATTCCGGGACCGAAGCCCGACACTGAAGCTTTCTTT
abundance: NA; d_gene: NA; j_gene: TRBJ2-7; v_gene: TRBV5-1; CDR3aa: CASSPGSSARYEQYF; CDR3nt: TGCGCCAGCAGCCCCGGGTCTAGCGCGAGATACGAGCAGTACTTC
abundance: NA; d_gene: TRBD1; j_gene: TRBJ2-3; v_gene: TRBV29-1; CDR3aa: CSVGDRTSTDTQYF; CDR3nt: TGCAGCGTTGGGGACAGGACTAGCACAGATACGCAGTATTTT
abundance: few; d_gene: TRBD2; j_gene: TRBJ2-7; v_gene: TRBV7-9; CDR3aa: CASRPSGSPYEQYF; CDR3nt: TGTGCCAGCAGACCTAGCGGGAGCCCCTACGAGCAGTACTTC
abundance: few; d_gene: NA; j_gene: TRBJ2-5; v_gene: TRBV7-9; CDR3aa: CASSRVETQYF; CDR3nt: TGTGCCAGCAGCAGGGTAGAGACCCAGTACTTC
abundance: NA; d_gene: TRBD1; j_gene: TRBJ2-2; v_gene: TRBV30; CDR3aa: CAWMRTGNTGELFF; CDR3nt: TGTGCCTGGATGAGGACAGGGAACACCGGGGAGCTGTTTTTT
abundance: few; d_gene: NA; j_gene: TRBJ2-1; v_gene: TRBV27; CDR3aa: CASRGLYNEQFF; CDR3nt: TGTGCCAGCAGGGGGCTCTACAATGAGCAGTTCTTC
abundance: NA; d_gene: TRBD1; j_gene: TRBJ1-1; v_gene: TRBV28; CDR3aa: CASSLTYRGEAFF; CDR3nt: TGTGCCAGCAGCCTCACCTACAGGGGTGAAGCTTTCTTT
abundance: few; d_gene: NA; j_gene: TRBJ1-2; v_gene: TRBV30; CDR3aa: CAWSAQGEGNYGYTF; CDR3nt: TGTGCCTGGAGTGCCCAAGGCGAGGGGAACTATGGCTACACCTTC
abundance: few; d_gene: TRBD2; j_gene: TRBJ2-7; v_gene: TRBV29-1; CDR3aa: CSVDTSGARREQYF; CDR3nt: TGCAGCGTTGACACTAGCGGGGCCCGGCGGGAGCAGTACTTC
abundance: few; d_gene: NA; j_gene: TRBJ2-3; v_gene: TRBV28; CDR3aa: CASSLIVGGTDTQYF; CDR3nt: TGTGCCAGCAGTTTAATTGTGGGGGGCACAGATACGCAGTATTTT